Presented here are 27 T cell receptor beta chains from one specimen sequenced in a study of T cell responses to AZD1222 COVID-19 vaccine. The protocol was immunoSEQ multiplex PCR, while the TCRdb copy is restricted to in-frame clones and leaves out a portion. The sample lists about 150,000 clones, 75% to 90% occurring once. The sample in question was peripheral blood, obtained 28 days after the second AZD1222 dose. All receptors derive from an adult who received the AZD1222 COVID-19 vaccine.

The rearrangement links TRBV27 to TRBJ2-2; 7 nucleotides line up with TRBD2. The trim removed 3 bases at V and 2 bases at J, leaving 3 bases unmatched. This CDR3 has 15 residues. Germline V gene lookup returns CDR1 MNHEY and CDR2 SMNVEV (reference sequence). This CDR3 reads CASSLSGANTGELFF. Here the CDR3 DNA reads TGTGCCAGCAGTTTGAGCGGGGCTAACACCGGGGAGCTGTTTTTT.

This sequence joins TRBV7-2 and TRBJ1-1; TRBD1 is a possible D gene (5 bases). The germline V gene has CDR1 SGHTA and CDR2 FQGNSA. V dropped 5 bases and J dropped 0 bases, with 13 bases sitting between them. The CDR3 consists of 15 residues. The CDR3 region is CASSLDIFMNTEAFF. The DNA of the CDR3 is TGTGCCAGCAGCCTGGACATATTCATGAACACTGAAGCTTTCTTT.

The chain employs TRBV28 and TRBJ1-3, with 12 bases identical to TRBD1. The length of the CDR3 is 15 residues. With 5 bases clipped from V and 4 bases from J, the junction kept 3 bases outside the gene matches. Germline CDR1 is MDHEN and CDR2 is SYDVKM. CDR3 region: CASSIGTGGGNTIYF. In nucleotides, the CDR3 is TGTGCCAGCAGTATAGGGACAGGGGGCGGAAACACCATATATTTT.

With regard to this clone: Germline is not matched at one junction end, which may reflect a read error. The chain has TRBV7-7 and TRBJ2-5; 11 positions match TRBD1. The CDR3 covers 17 residues. Per the germline V gene, CDR1 is SSHAT and CDR2 is FNYEAQ (reference sequence). The CDR3 DNA is TGTGCTAGCAGCTTAGGGGGACAGGGGGGGTCCCAAGAGACCCAGTACTTC. Translated, it gives CASSLGGQGGSQETQYF.

This clone has more than one count but fewer than ten. The J gene is TRBJ2-2, the V gene TRBV2; tentatively, D is TRBD1 or TRBD2 (5 bases each). From germline, CDR1 is SNHLY and CDR2 FYNNEI. V lost 6 bases and J 3 bases, leaving 14 bases between the germline ends. The CDR3 has 15 residues. The CDR3 spells CASRYGGRDTGELFF. As DNA, the CDR3 is TGTGCCAGCAGATATGGGGGTAGAGACACCGGGGAGCTGTTTTTT. The full variable domain, its missing parts supplied by reference TRBV2 and TRBJ2-2, is EPEVTQTPSHQVTQMGQEVILRCVPISNHLYFYWYRQILGQKVEFLVSFYNNEISEKSEIFDDQFSVERPDGSNFTLKIRSTKLEDSAMYFCASRYGGRDTGELFFGEGSRLTVL.

V is TRBV3-1 (or the pseudogene TRBV3-2) and J is TRBJ1-5; no reliable D call. Per germline, CDR1 LGHDT and CDR2 YNNKEL (reference sequence). The CDR3 spans 15 residues. V shed 4 bases and J shed 0 bases, with 10 bases lying between them. CDR3 loop: CASSLTGDSNQPQHF. The CDR3 coding sequence is TGTGCCAGCAGCCTAACCGGGGATAGCAATCAGCCCCAGCATTTT.

The J gene is TRBJ2-1, the V gene TRBV23-1; D remains unclear. TRBV23-1 is identified as an open reading frame with a role that is uncertain. The germline V and J ends were trimmed by 6 bases and 0 bases, with 21 bases remaining between them. The CDR3 loop spans 18 amino acids. As DNA, the CDR3 is TGCGCCAGCAGGCAAACCACGGCTCCCCGTATCTCCTACAATGAGCAGTTCTTC. Residues: CASRQTTAPRISYNEQFF.

The chain is built from TRBV7-2 and TRBJ2-3, with a tentative D call TRBD2 (5 bases). V was shortened by 3 bases and J by 7 bases, with 8 bases between the two germline ends. Germline CDR1 reads SGHTA; CDR2 reads FQGNSA. The CDR3 length is 12 residues. The DNA of the CDR3 is TGTGCCAGCAGCTTCCCGGGATATACGCAGTATTTT. Its translation is CASSFPGYTQYF.

The V gene is TRBV7-8, the J gene TRBJ2-7, with 9 bases aligning to TRBD2. The CDR3 sequence is 17 residues long. Losses at the gene ends were 0 bases for V and 7 bases for J; bases not matched to a gene: 13. CDR1 and CDR2 (germline): SGHVS, FQNEAQ. This CDR3 is CASSLAPRASGNEEQYF. The DNA of the CDR3 is TGTGCCAGCAGCTTAGCCCCCCGGGCTAGCGGGAACGAGGAGCAGTACTTC. Filled out from reference TRBV7-8 and TRBJ2-7, the complete variable domain reads GAGVSQSPRYKVAKRGQDVALRCDPISGHVSLFWYQQALGQGPEFLTYFQNEAQLDKSGLPSDRFFAERPEGSVSTLKIQRTQQEDSAVYLCASSLAPRASGNEEQYFGPGTRLTVT.

This clone has a handful of counts. This chain uses TRBV10-3 with TRBJ1-5; D may be TRBD1 (5 bases). Germline CDR1 reads ENHRY; CDR2 reads SYGVKD. There are 14 residues in the CDR3. V gave up 8 bases and J gave up 3 bases, with 14 bases separating them. The CDR3, as DNA: TGTGCCATCGGAGAAGGCAGGGACAATCAGCCCCAGCATTTT. Translating it yields CAIGEGRDNQPQHF.

This clone was recorded only once. The rearrangement links TRBV7-9 to TRBJ2-1, with no clear D. Trimming removed 4 bases from V and 10 bases from J, with 11 bases in between. CDR1 SEHNR and CDR2 FQNEAQ come from the germline V gene (reference sequence). CDR3 length: 12 amino acids. CDR3 loop: CASSSPVGEQFF. The CDR3 bases are TGTGCCAGCAGCTCCCCCGTGGGCGAGCAGTTCTTC.

The chain carries TRBV7-2 and TRBJ2-2; TRBD2 matches 11 bases. V shed 3 bases, J shed 7 bases, and the junction held 4 bases outside the gene matches. There are 15 residues in the CDR3. Germline CDR1 and CDR2: SGHTA and FQGNSA. The CDR3 sequence is CASSLASGRIGELFF. CDR3 coding DNA: TGTGCCAGCAGCTTGGCTAGCGGGAGGATCGGGGAGCTGTTTTTT.

Concerning this clone itself: Mismatch with germline at one junction end may stem from a read error. The V and J genes are TRBV5-4 and TRBJ2-7, with 7 bases matching TRBD1. The germline gives CDR1 SGHNT, CDR2 YYREEE (reference sequence). CDR3 length: 14 residues. The CDR3 reads CASSFDRLPGQWHF. CDR3 bases: TGTGCCAGCAGCTTTGACAGGTTACCGGGACAGTGGCACTTC.

This clone was counted between two and nine times. This rearrangement joins TRBV5-1 to TRBJ1-5, with TRBD1 identical over 8 bases. This CDR3 is 16 amino acids long. V gave up 1 base and J gave up 6 bases; unmatched junction bases: 9. Germline V gene lookup returns CDR1 SGHRS and CDR2 YFSETQ. The CDR3 sequence: CASSLSWTGSPQPQHF. The DNA of the CDR3 is TGCGCCAGCAGCTTGTCATGGACAGGGTCCCCTCAGCCCCAGCATTTT.

This clone was observed once. The chain joins TRBV7-3 to TRBJ1-2; tentative D call: TRBD1 (5 bases). The germline V and J ends were trimmed by 0 bases and 3 bases, with 11 bases remaining between them. CDR1 is SGHTA and CDR2 is FQGTGA in the germline V gene. The CDR3 consists of 15 residues. In DNA, the CDR3 is TGTGCCAGCAGCTTAACGGGGGAGGGCCACTATGGCTACACCTTC. This sequence encodes CASSLTGEGHYGYTF.

The chain recombines TRBV25-1 with TRBJ2-7; D is ambiguous. CDR3 size: 14 residues. Trimming took 2 bases from V and 3 from J, leaving 11 bases between them. CDR1 is MGHDK, CDR2 SYGVNS, per germline. CDR3 sequence (DNA): TGTGCCAGCAGTGAAACGGAGAGGATCTACGAGCAGTACTTC. Its translation: CASSETERIYEQYF.

The chain employs TRBV29-1 and TRBJ1-2; perhaps TRBD1 as D (6 bases). The ends were cut back, 6 bases at V and 8 bases at J, with 13 bases in the middle. The CDR3 has 11 amino acids. Per the germline V gene, CDR1 is SQVTM and CDR2 is ANQGSEA. Here the CDR3 DNA reads TGCAGCGTAGAAAGGACAGCCGGCTACACCTTC. Translating gives CSVERTAGYTF. The complete variable domain, with remaining parts taken from reference TRBV29-1 and TRBJ1-2, reads SAVISQKPSRDICQRGTSLTIQCQVDSQVTMMFWYRQQPGQSLTLIATANQGSEATYESGFVIDKFPISRPNLTFSTLTVSNMSPEDSSIYLCSVERTAGYTFGSGTRLTVV.

This clone appeared a single time. V gene TRBV11-2 combines with J gene TRBJ2-1; 10 bases are a match to TRBD2. Germline V gene lookup returns CDR1 SGHAT and CDR2 FQNNGV. The CDR3 spans 19 residues. The V and J ends lost 2 bases and 8 bases, in that order; junction bases with no gene match: 18. The DNA for the CDR3 is TGTGCCAGCAGCTTAAAAGGGTCTTATGGAGCGGGAGGGCCATATGAGCAGTTCTTC. It encodes CASSLKGSYGAGGPYEQFF.

V and J are TRBV19 and TRBJ1-2, with 7 bases that match TRBD1. The length of the CDR3 is 15 residues. Germline values: CDR1 LNHDA, CDR2 SQIVND (reference sequence). Trimming took 4 bases from V and 8 from J; bases not matched to a gene: 13. CDR3 nucleotides: TGTGCCAGTAGTAGAGAGACAGGGCTAACCAGCGGCTACACCTTC. Translated, it gives CASSRETGLTSGYTF.

For the CDR3, the DNA is TGTGCCAGCAGCTCAAGAATAGCCCGACAGGGGGGAGGACGGGTTAGCAACGAGCAGTACTTC. Protein product: CASSSRIARQGGGRVSNEQYF. V gene TRBV7-6 combines with J gene TRBJ2-7; 9 positions agree with TRBD1. The junction had 27 bases not matched to a gene; V was cut back by 4 bases and J by 5 bases. This CDR3 contains 21 residues. CDR1 and CDR2 from the germline V gene are SGHVS and FNYEAQ.

This sequence joins TRBV28 and TRBJ1-4; 7 bases are shared with TRBD1. The germline CDR1 and CDR2 sequences are MDHEN and SYDVKM. The CDR3 totals 17 residues. Trimming at V came to 6 bases and at J to 0 bases, leaving 10 bases not matched to a gene. The CDR3 sequence is CASSPGGLPATNEKLFF. Written as DNA, the CDR3 is TGTGCCAGCAGCCCAGGGGGGCTCCCCGCAACTAATGAAAAACTGTTTTTT.

The V gene is TRBV6-6, the J gene TRBJ1-2; D perhaps matches TRBD1 (5 bases). Germline V CDR1 and CDR2: MNHNY, SVGAGI (reference sequence). CDR3 length: 14 amino acids. V lost 5 bases and J lost 2, with 12 bases in between. The CDR3 nucleotides read TGTGCCAGCAGTGAGGGACGGGGGAACTATGGCTACACCTTC. This codes for CASSEGRGNYGYTF.

The rearrangement uses TRBV24-1 and TRBJ2-7; D remains unclear. Germline CDR1 reads KGHDR; CDR2 reads SFDVKD. The V and J ends lost 6 bases and 1 base respectively, with 12 bases between them. This CDR3 contains 14 residues. The CDR3 coding sequence is TGTGCCACCAGTAGTGGCAGGAGTTCCTACGAGCAGTACTTC. Translated: CATSSGRSSYEQYF.

The chain combines TRBV6-2 or TRBV6-3 with TRBJ2-1; no clear D gene. The CDR3 totals 15 residues. V shed 2 bases and J shed 5 bases, with 13 bases lying between them. Germline V gives CDR1 MNHEY, CDR2 SVGEGT. DNA for the CDR3: TGTGCCAGCAGTTACCGGACCGTCTTAGACAATGAGCAGTTCTTC. This codes for CASSYRTVLDNEQFF.

CDR3 DNA: TGTGCCAGCAGCTTGGGAGCGGGAGGGCCGGGAGAGCAGTACTTC. This translates into CASSLGAGGPGEQYF. The genes are TRBV6-5 and TRBJ2-7; 10 nucleotides align to TRBD2. V shed 6 bases and J 7 bases; nucleotides not matched to a gene: 12. Germline V gene sequence: CDR1 MNHEY, CDR2 SVGAGI. The CDR3 totals 15 residues.

The chain recombines TRBV7-2 with TRBJ2-1, with 9 nucleotides matching TRBD2. There are 16 residues in the CDR3. CDR1 is SGHTA, CDR2 FQGNSA, per germline. The ends lost 3 bases at V and 4 bases at J; junction bases unmatched: 7. The DNA of the CDR3 is TGTGCCAGCAGCTTTATCCTAGCGGGACGGTACAATGAGCAGTTCTTC. Its translation is CASSFILAGRYNEQFF.

The chain couples TRBV7-3 to TRBJ1-5, with D possibly matching TRBD1 (6 bases). From germline, CDR1 is SGHTA and CDR2 FQGTGA. V dropped 1 base and J dropped 0 bases, with 7 bases sitting between them. The CDR3 has 15 amino acids. This CDR3 is CASSLRDTSNQPQHF. CDR3 in DNA: TGTGCCAGCAGCTTAAGGGACACTAGCAATCAGCCCCAGCATTTT.